The 9 T cell receptor beta chains in this list originate from one sample, sequenced in a study of blood T cell repertoires in COVID-19. TCRdb keeps only in-frame clones here, not all; method: immunoSEQ multiplex PCR. The sample gives about 74,000 clones, around 86% of which show up once; approximately 30% is in the top ten. Specimen: peripheral blood. Every receptor here comes from a woman aged 80 or older with active or convalescent COVID-19.

The V gene is TRBV19, the J gene TRBJ1-2; D is uncertain. V was shortened by 3 bases and J by 7 bases, with 21 bases between the two germline ends. Germline V gene sequence: CDR1 LNHDA, CDR2 SQIVND (reference sequence). This CDR3 comprises 16 residues. CDR3 DNA sequence: TGTGCCAGTAGTATCCAATCCGAACAGTACACTAGTGGCTACACCTTC. It encodes CASSIQSEQYTSGYTF.

This clone was detected only a few times. This chain connects TRBV28 to TRBJ1-6, with D unresolved. The CDR3 loop spans 12 amino acids. V lost 4 bases and J lost 11, with 9 bases in between. Germline values: CDR1 MDHEN, CDR2 SYDVKM. CDR3 nucleotides: TGTGCCAGCAGTTCCGCCGAGACACCCCTCCACTTT. Encoded protein: CASSSAETPLHF.

This chain links TRBV10-3 with TRBJ2-3, with D possibly matching TRBD2 (5 bases). The germline CDR1 and CDR2 sequences are ENHRY and SYGVKD. Between the trimmed V and J ends, which lost 11 bases and 2 bases, there was a span of 17 bases. The CDR3 sequence is 14 residues long. CDR3 nucleotide sequence: TGTGCCTCCCAGGACGGAGGTAACACAGATACGCAGTATTTT. Residues: CASQDGGNTDTQYF.

The rearrangement uses TRBV11-2 and TRBJ1-2; D remains ambiguous. V lost 1 base to trimming and J lost 10 bases, with 13 bases between them. Germline assignment: CDR1 SGHAT and CDR2 FQNNGV. This CDR3 has 13 amino acids. CDR3 sequence: CASSLGWESPYTF. CDR3 DNA sequence: TGTGCCAGCAGCTTAGGGTGGGAGTCACCCTACACCTTC.

This clone has a handful of counts. This chain uses TRBV4-2 with TRBJ2-2; 7 nucleotides agree with TRBD2. The CDR3 totals 17 residues. V lost 0 bases, J lost 0 bases, and 4 bases stayed unmatched. Germline V CDR1 and CDR2: LGHNA, YNFKEQ. Here the CDR3 DNA reads TGTGCCAGCAGCCAAGAAACCCGGGGGGCGAACACCGGGGAGCTGTTTTTT. It encodes CASSQETRGANTGELFF.

This rearrangement joins TRBV7-2 to TRBJ2-7, with 14 positions matching TRBD2. Germline V CDR1 and CDR2: SGHTA, FQGNSA. CDR3 length: 16 amino acids. Trimming removed 4 bases from V and 6 bases from J; junction bases left unmatched: 8. In nucleotides, the CDR3 is TGTGCCAGCAGCTCCAGCGGGACTAGCGGGGGTGGCGAGCAGTACTTC. This sequence encodes CASSSSGTSGGGEQYF.

The rearrangement joins TRBV5-1 to TRBJ2-7, with D possibly TRBD2 on 6 matching bases. V lost 4 bases to trimming and J lost 1 base, with 6 bases between them. Germline V gene lookup returns CDR1 SGHRS and CDR2 YFSETQ. This CDR3 contains 12 residues. CDR3 nucleotides: TGCGCCAGCAGCGGGACTTCCTACGAGCAGTACTTC. This encodes CASSGTSYEQYF.

This clone was recorded only once. This rearrangement joins TRBV2 to TRBJ1-5; D perhaps matches TRBD1 (5 bases). The ends were cut back, 7 bases at V and 1 base at J, with 11 bases in the middle. CDR1 SNHLY and CDR2 FYNNEI come from the germline V gene. CDR3 size: 14 residues. CDR3 sequence: CASKRQGSNQPQHF. The DNA of the CDR3 is TGTGCCAGCAAGAGGCAGGGAAGCAATCAGCCCCAGCATTTT.

This sequence joins TRBV28 and TRBJ1-5; 7 positions agree with TRBD1. J gave up 2 bases and V 6 bases, and 7 bases lay outside the gene matches. The CDR3 spans 15 residues. Germline lookup yields CDR1 MDHEN and CDR2 SYDVKM. The CDR3, as DNA: TGTGCCAGCAGATCCCGGACAGGCCGCAATCAGCCCCAGCATTTT. Translated: CASRSRTGRNQPQHF.